This entry concerns a single T cell receptor (beta chain). There is no known antigen for this receptor. No per-base quality is available; no much larger clone lies one base away. The donors were healthy, HIV-negative adults who had no recently reported acute infections or vaccinations. Only Caucasian adults living in Nashville, Tennessee, USA were represented among the donors. CD4+ T cells were enriched through magnetic negative selection, after which naive cells were positively selected on CD45RA and the remaining negative fraction served as the memory subset. Blood was obtained by leukapheresis, after which PBMCs were separated by Ficoll-Histopaque density gradient centrifugation and cryopreserved in liquid nitrogen vapor phase. Purity and quantity of every magnetically sorted T cell population were checked by analytical flow cytometry. Genomic DNA was isolated from each sorted fraction and quantified by UV absorbance on a Nanodrop 2000c.

The V end gives up 4 bases and the J end 8 bases, leaving 7 bases in the junction not matched to a gene. CDR1 and CDR2 are drawn from the germline V gene (reference sequence): LNHDA, SQIVND. The cysteine opens and the phenylalanine closes a CDR3 of 13 amino acids. Left in the record is the CDR3 DNA by itself, 39 bases read in frame from the first base. This specimen belongs to a study of shared clonotypes between healthy human individuals (dated by TCRdb to the early 2020s). Background for the entire study: The cohort included three men and a couple of women between 18 and 49 years of age. To estimate repertoire size and how much clonotypes are shared between individuals, the study performed deep sequencing of blood TCR repertoires from roughly five healthy adults. For each donor, three plates each were used for CD4 naive and CD4 memory, two plates were used for CD8 naive, and one plate was used for CD8 memory. Libraries were prepared and TCR repertoires were sequenced by different laboratories using diverse techniques, in order to increase sequencing depth and limit assay-specific biases. Between about 0.9 and 10 billion PBMCs per donor were obtained by leukapheresis. The full study reports these points: Higher generation probabilities were observed for clonotypes shared by all four sorted-subset donors than for non-shared clonotypes. When several donors were compared, the shared fraction of clonotypes was about 5% for naive CD4, less than 4% for naive CD8, about 2.4% for memory CD4, and roughly 0.4% for memory CD8. Based on pairwise subsampling, the degree of clonotype sharing among donors was expected to be affected by sequencing depth. Sampling was restricted to blood, and TCR repertoires in tissues likely differ from the TCR repertoires found in blood. The small number of donors limited the genetic and exposure-history diversity represented. Naive subsets generally had larger estimated clonotype richness than memory subsets did. Incomplete sequencing was indicated by rarefaction of sorted-subset datasets, despite the large sequencing depth.

TCR CDR3 regions were amplified from genomic DNA by multiplex PCR using the deep immunoSEQ assay. Extracted genomic DNA from each cell subset was spread evenly across all wells of several immunoSEQ 96-well plates, with each plate serving as a replicate. For sorted subsets, about 200 ng genomic DNA, equal to some 30,000 T cell genomes, was loaded into each replicate PCR. The purified libraries were quantified using a Qubit 3.0 fluorometer, sized with a Bioanalyzer 2100, and then quantified again using the KAPA Library Quantification kit. Every immunoSEQ 96-well plate was sequenced on a separate single-read 150-cycle Illumina NextSeq 550 flow cell. The authors' analysis ran thus. Because only junctional sequences without quality scores were contained in the immunoSEQ output, filtering matching that applied to full-length reads could not be performed. To assign V/J genes and CDR3, sequences were annotated using PyIR, a Python wrapper for IgBLAST v1.9, with IMGT germline references. Reads were removed for weak V/J assignments (E-value above 1e-6), missing CDR3, stop codons, out-of-frame junctions, or ambiguous translated residues. V3J clonotypes were defined by identical inferred V gene, J gene, and CDR3 amino acid sequence. To compute the percentage overlap between repertoires, the number of shared unique clonotypes was divided by the size of the smaller repertoire. Richness of each repertoire was evaluated using RTK rarefaction, the Chao1 estimator, and Recon v2.1 estimates of unobserved clonotypes. OLGA was used to compute generation probabilities for all TCRbeta clonotypes that the gDNA method yielded from a few donors. Held by TCRdb, this immuneACCESS table contains in-frame sequences only and omits some clones. Under half of the omission traces to an unresolved V gene where checked; the cause of the rest is unknown. The V and J calls and clone size are taken from that table; D and trimming were inferred from the DNA. This sample holds fewer than 2.5 million clones; 80% to 95% were observed only once. The top ten clones comprise approximately 0.37% of the sample.

The sequence joins TRBV19 to TRBJ1-2; 7 bases in the middle match TRBD1. Sequenced: naive CD4+ T cells from PBMCs. This specimen's cell subset or site label, interpreted: CD45RA+ positively selected. The clonotype originates from a man between 18 and 29 years old in good health. Some clones in this sample may be carry-over from other donors' samples. The CDR3 reads CASSSRQGEGYTF. The nucleotide sequence reads as follows: TGTGCCAGTAGTAGTAGACAGGGAGAAGGCTACACCTTC.